Sequencing of this T cell receptor (beta chain) was carried out in a study of blood T cell repertoires in COVID-19. Study-level background: The samples span acute and convalescent COVID-19 from the United States, Italy and Spain. PBMCs, B-cell-depleted T cells, or T cells were the source of the cDNA or gDNA that made up the material.

The CDR3 has 13 residues. CDR1 is MNHEY, CDR2 SVGAGI, per germline. After removal of 4 bases from V and 14 bases from J, the junction contained 6 bases not matched to a gene. In the study's own analysis: Reference gene primer amplification in the assay estimated nucleated cell counts. Assay used: immunoSEQ multiplex PCR; TCRdb lists only in-frame clones, some missing. V, J and clone size are those of that table, while D and trimming were read from the DNA. The data hold tens of thousands of clones, with 89% observed a single time. The rearrangement links TRBV6-5 to TRBJ2-1; TRBD2 aligns across 12 bases. Sequencing used peripheral blood. The clonotype comes from a man aged 45-65 years with active COVID-19. In DNA, the CDR3 is TGTGCCAGCAGTTCGACTAGCGGGAGAACCGAGTTCTTC. Translation: CASSSTSGRTEFF.